The rows below give T cell receptor beta chains drawn from one sample of a study of blood T cells in healthy people across ages. TCRdb reprocessed the 5' RACE reads via MiXCR and lists one record per CDR3 protein. Of about 1,500,000 distinct CDR3 sequences in the sample, roughly 30% were seen once. The sample was blood. These TCRs come from a woman aged 25 to 39 in good health. Each CDR3 is given with its conserved first and last residue. Each record gives: clone size, J gene, V gene, D gene, CDR3 protein, CDR3 DNA. The D gene is left open where the match is weak. Size tells how often a clone was seen (once, few, many) or the class of an expanded clone, and some rows leave it out.

NA	TRBJ1-2	TRBV20-1	NA	CSALLGGAVNYGYTF	TGCAGTGCCCTCCTGGGAGGGGCCGTTAACTATGGCTACACCTTC
many	TRBJ2-6	TRBV2	TRBD2	CASRGLAEISGANVLTF	TGTGCCAGCAGGGGACTAGCGGAGATCTCTGGGGCCAACGTCCTGACTTTC
few	TRBJ2-3	TRBV7-9	TRBD2	CASRWSSGSSTDTQYF	TGTGCCAGCAGGTGGTCTAGCGGGTCTAGCACAGATACGCAGTATTTT
few	TRBJ2-2	TRBV7-3	TRBD1	CASSLGQGRTGELFF	TGTGCCAGCAGCCTAGGACAGGGACGGACCGGGGAGCTGTTTTTT
once	TRBJ2-6	TRBV28	NA	CASSLAGANVPTF	TGTGCCAGCAGTTTGGCTGGGGCCAACGTCCCGACTTTC
NA	TRBJ1-1	TRBV18	NA	CASSPPYRSEAFF	TGTGCCAGCTCGCCACCGTACCGGAGTGAAGCTTTCTTT
NA	TRBJ2-3	TRBV5-6	TRBD2	CASSFRPSGAGADTQYF	TGTGCCAGCAGCTTCAGGCCTAGCGGGGCGGGGGCAGATACGCAGTATTTT
NA	TRBJ2-3	TRBV29-1	TRBD2	CSGLPRGVTDTQYF	TGCAGCGGCCTTCCCCGGGGGGTCACAGATACGCAGTATTTT
few	TRBJ2-5	TRBV20-1	TRBD1	CSAFAGGSQETQYF	TGCAGTGCCTTTGCAGGGGGATCTCAAGAGACCCAGTACTTC
NA	TRBJ2-5	TRBV6-1	TRBD1	CASSDDMDRDGRETQYF	TGTGCCAGCAGTGATGACATGGACAGGGATGGTCGAGAGACCCAGTACTTC
NA	TRBJ2-1	TRBV10-3	NA	CAIGRGVPVRSFF	TGTGCCATCGGACGCGGGGTCCCCGTGAGGTCGTTCTTC
many	TRBJ2-7	TRBV4-1	NA	CASSPTGSRYEQYF	TGCGCCAGCAGCCCGACCGGGAGCCGCTACGAGCAGTACTTC
NA	TRBJ2-5	TRBV6-1	TRBD2	CASSREEAVETQYF	TGTGCCAGCAGTCGGGAGGAAGCGGTAGAGACCCAGTACTTC
NA	TRBJ1-4	TRBV19	TRBD1	CASSYERQGREKLFF	TGTGCCAGTAGCTACGAGAGACAGGGTCGAGAAAAACTGTTTTTT
NA	TRBJ2-6	TRBV3-1	NA	CASSPISLSGANVLTF	TGTGCCTCTAGCCCCATAAGTTTATCTGGGGCCAACGTCCTGACTTTC
few	TRBJ1-2	TRBV20-1	NA	CSAEGGLSGYTF	TGCAGTGCGGAAGGCGGGCTTTCTGGCTACACCTTC
many	TRBJ2-1	TRBV28	NA	CASSKLNEQFF	TGTGCCAGCAGTAAGCTCAATGAGCAGTTCTTC
NA	TRBJ2-7	TRBV7-9	NA	CTSSLEGLSTSEQYF	TGTACCAGCAGCTTAGAAGGACTTTCCACGTCCGAGCAGTACTTC
many	TRBJ2-5	TRBV28	TRBD1	CASSTSTGQQETQYF	TGTGCCAGCAGTACGTCCACGGGACAGCAAGAGACCCAGTACTTC
many	TRBJ2-7	TRBV20-1	TRBD2	CSARVLAGSEQYF	TGCAGTGCTAGAGTTCTAGCGGGTTCCGAGCAGTACTTC
few	TRBJ1-1	TRBV6-4	NA	CASSVKQGTEAFF	TGTGCCAGCAGTGTTAAACAGGGTACTGAAGCTTTCTTT
NA	TRBJ1-5	TRBV12-3/TRBV12-4	NA	CASSPLGSGGSSQPQHF	TGTGCCAGCAGCCCCCTGGGATCCGGGGGAAGCAGTCAGCCCCAGCATTTT
many	TRBJ2-6	TRBV29-1	NA	CSVRAGANVLTF	TGCAGCGTCCGGGCTGGGGCCAACGTCCTGACTTTC
NA	TRBJ2-1	TRBV6-1	NA	CASSEQGSNEQFF	TGTGCCAGCAGTGAACAGGGGAGCAATGAGCAGTTCTTC
NA	TRBJ1-2	TRBV20-1	NA	CSAVGSYGYTF	TGCAGTGCTGTGGGGAGCTATGGCTACACCTTC
few	TRBJ2-5	TRBV20-1	TRBD2	CSATGGASGSYWGETQYF	TGCAGTGCCACCGGAGGGGCTAGCGGGAGTTATTGGGGAGAGACCCAGTACTTC
few	TRBJ2-1	TRBV10-2	TRBD2	CASREKTGLAGAKSFRDEQFF	TGCGCCAGCAGGGAAAAGACGGGACTAGCGGGAGCCAAGAGCTTTCGGGATGAGCAGTTCTTC